The entry below gives a single T cell receptor beta chain sequence along with its context. Its matching antigen is unknown. At one end, the junction sequence differs from germline, possibly due to a read error. A modified ARM-PCR protocol with three rounds of nested PCR amplified TCRbeta. TCRdb reanalysed the multiplex PCR reads using MiXCR and keeps one entry per CDR3 protein. The sample consists of some 100,000 distinct CDR3 sequences, around three fifths of them appearing once. Germline lookup yields CDR1 KGHDR and CDR2 SFDVKD. The length of the CDR3 is 14 residues. These data come from a study of tumor and adjacent non-tumor tissue in lung cancer. Overall study context: Histology: 12 adenocarcinoma, a couple of squamous cell carcinoma, 1 small cell lung cancer. The patients, roughly 10 men and about five women, were roughly 30 to 80 with stage I to III disease. Study findings and constraints: Tumor tissue had significantly higher TCR diversity than normal lung.

No cell sorting was done before RNA was extracted from the tissue. Distant lung tissue was collected more than 3 cm away from the tumor edge. Newly diagnosed lung cancer patients had thoracic surgery in China, August–late 2014, without prior chemotherapy. This sequence originates from a man aged 25 to 40 with non-small cell lung cancer. The source material was distant non-tumor lung tissue. The chain employs TRBV24-1 and TRBJ2-1; 11 bases are a match to TRBD2. The CDR3 protein is CATGSGGAGNEQSF. The CDR3 DNA reads TGTGCCACCGGTAGCGGGGGGGCCGGCAATGAGCAGTCCTTC.